This entry lists 26 T cell receptor beta chains sequenced from one sample in a study of CD8 T cells in ankylosing spondylitis (dated by TCRdb to 2015 to 2018). To prepare the library, 5' RACE was applied. Sequencing was performed on an Illumina HiSeq 2500. TCRdb cleaned the public reads at Q25 with fastp, built clones with MiXCR and kept in-frame beta chains. CDR3 protein duplicates are merged, each entry listing the most common genes and DNA. This sample holds approximately 250,000 distinct CDR3 sequences; 20% to 30% were observed only once. The top ten clonotypes cover less than 0.75% of the sample. Sequenced: blood, either unsorted or a sorted T cell fraction (not recorded which). These receptors all come from a male donor with ankylosing spondylitis or in good health (not recorded which).

The chain combines TRBV5-1 with TRBJ2-3; 9 bases are shared with TRBD1. Germline lookup yields CDR1 SGHRS and CDR2 YFSETQ. V shed 4 bases, J shed 6 bases, and the junction held 6 bases outside the gene matches. CDR3 length: 14 residues. The CDR3 is CASSVDRGGDTQYF. DNA of the CDR3: TGCGCCAGCAGCGTGGACAGGGGCGGTGATACGCAGTATTTT.

In this sample, this clonotype turned up many times. V gene TRBV20-1 combines with J gene TRBJ2-7; D may be TRBD1 (6 bases). V lost 5 bases and J 5 bases, leaving 22 bases between the germline ends. The V gene's germline CDR1 is DFQATT and CDR2 SNEGSKA (reference sequence). This CDR3 has 15 amino acids. The CDR3 coding sequence is TGCAGTGCTGGACCTCGGGACATCCTCGGCAACGAGCAGTACTTC. It translates to CSAGPRDILGNEQYF.

This chain links TRBV5-1 with TRBJ2-1, with 15 bases identical to TRBD2. The CDR3 runs 13 residues. The V gene end was trimmed by 5 bases and the J gene end by 14 bases; junction bases not matched to a gene: 5. Germline assignment: CDR1 SGHRS and CDR2 YFSETQ. CDR3 nucleotide sequence: TGCGCCAGCAGGCAGGGGACTAGCGGGGGGAAGTTCTTC. Its protein product is CASRQGTSGGKFF.

This clonotype was detected ten times or more. The genes are TRBV15 and TRBJ2-2; a possible D gene is TRBD2 (6 bases). V was pared by 6 bases and J by 6 bases, with 11 bases between. The CDR3 runs to 13 residues. The germline V gene encodes CDR1 LNHNV and CDR2 YYDKDF (reference sequence). This CDR3 is CATRQWEAGELFF. As DNA, the CDR3 is TGTGCCACCAGACAGTGGGAGGCCGGGGAGCTGTTTTTT. Using reference TRBV15 and TRBJ2-2 for the parts outside the CDR3, the full variable domain is DAMVIQNPRYQVTQFGKPVTLSCSQTLNHNVMYWYQQKSSQAPKLLFHYYDKDFNNEADTPDNFQSRRPNTSFCFLDIRSPGLGDTAMYLCATRQWEAGELFFGEGSRLTVL.

The table lists this clonotype with a few counts. V usage is TRBV11-2 and J usage is TRBJ2-1, with 7 bases fitting TRBD1. V dropped 5 bases and J dropped 13; count of bases not matched to a gene: 11. This CDR3 region has 13 residues. Germline-derived CDR1 and CDR2 are SGHAT and FQNNGV. In DNA, the CDR3 is TGTGCCAGCAGCCAACCCGGCCGGGACAGACAGTTCTTC. Amino acids: CASSQPGRDRQFF.

This clonotype occurred a few times. The gene calls are TRBV20-1 and TRBJ2-2; 10 nucleotides match TRBD1. Germline CDR1 and CDR2: DFQATT and SNEGSKA (reference sequence). The CDR3 sequence is 16 residues long. The V and J ends lost 5 bases and 7 bases, in that order; junction bases with no gene match: 13. CDR3 protein: CSARTPGQGKIGELFF. The CDR3 DNA reads as TGCAGTGCTCGGACCCCGGGACAGGGGAAGATCGGGGAGCTGTTTTTT.

This clonotype has ten or more counts. The gene calls are TRBV29-1 and TRBJ2-1; D ambiguous. The CDR3 is made up of 11 amino acids. V was trimmed by 4 bases and J by 1 base, leaving 2 bases between them. Germline V gene data show CDR1 as SQVTM and CDR2 as ANQGSEA. This chain's CDR3 is CSVASYNEQFF. CDR3 nucleotides: TGCAGCGTTGCTTCCTACAATGAGCAGTTCTTC.

This clonotype was found many times. The genes are TRBV20-1 and TRBJ2-1; 11 bases map to TRBD1. This CDR3 has 15 residues. From germline, CDR1 is DFQATT and CDR2 SNEGSKA (reference sequence). Trimming removed 1 base from V and 6 bases from J; junction bases left unmatched: 5. The DNA for the CDR3 is TGCAGTGCTAGAGTTTGGGACAGGGGGTTCAATGAGCAGTTCTTC. The encoded protein is CSARVWDRGFNEQFF.

J is TRBJ2-5 and V is TRBV20-1; no definite D call. The CDR3 is made up of 10 amino acids. Germline CDR1 is DFQATT and CDR2 is SNEGSKA (reference sequence). Trimming shortened V by 5 bases and J by 4 bases, and 5 bases separated the two germline ends. The CDR3 loop reads CSARTETQYF. DNA of the CDR3: TGCAGTGCTCGAACAGAGACCCAGTACTTC.

This rearrangement joins TRBV11-2 to TRBJ1-1; a weak D match, TRBD1 (6 bases). Germline CDR1 reads SGHAT; CDR2 reads FQNNGV. CDR3 length equals 14 residues. V lost 3 bases and J lost 4, with 12 bases in between. In DNA, the CDR3 is TGTGCCAGCAGCTTGGGGGGGCGTCGCACTGAAGCTTTCTTT. Its translation: CASSLGGRRTEAFF.

This chain joins TRBV7-9 and TRBJ2-7, with D possibly matching TRBD2 (5 bases). The CDR3 runs to 13 residues. Germline assignment: CDR1 SEHNR and CDR2 FQNEAQ (reference sequence). Trimming pared 2 bases from V and 7 bases from J, leaving 12 bases between. CDR3 in DNA: TGTGCCAGCAGCTTACGAGCGGAGCGGGAGCAGTACTTC. This encodes CASSLRAEREQYF.

This clonotype was seen ten or more times. The chain carries TRBV20-1 and TRBJ2-2; D gene ambiguous. CDR1 is DFQATT and CDR2 is SNEGSKA in the germline V gene (reference sequence). The V end was cut by 3 bases, the J end by 3 bases, with 11 bases between. The CDR3 is 14 residues long. CDR3 region: CSASLRRDTGELFF. The DNA for the CDR3 is TGCAGTGCTAGTCTGAGGCGCGACACCGGGGAGCTGTTTTTT.

This clonotype was counted many times. The chain recombines TRBV29-1 with TRBJ2-7, with D unclear. The germline V gene has CDR1 SQVTM and CDR2 ANQGSEA. Deletions cut 3 bases from V and 2 bases from J, with 11 bases between. The CDR3 extends over 13 amino acids. In DNA, the CDR3 is TGCAGCGTTGACGGAAGTACAACCTACGAGCAGTACTTC. Translating it yields CSVDGSTTYEQYF.

This clonotype was counted at least ten times. The rearrangement joins TRBV12-3 or TRBV12-4 to TRBJ2-5, with D possibly being TRBD1 (7 bases). Trimming cost V 7 bases and J 5 bases, with 20 bases left between them. There are 15 residues in the CDR3. The CDR3 DNA sequence: TGTGCCAGCACTTTCGCGGACAGGCGGGGTGAGACCCAGTACTTC. Amino acid sequence: CASTFADRRGETQYF.

This clonotype was recorded at least ten times. The chain joins TRBV20-1 to TRBJ1-4; TRBD1 is a possible D gene (6 bases). This CDR3 comprises 14 residues. The V and J ends lost 4 bases and 7 bases respectively, with 16 bases between them. Germline V gene lookup returns CDR1 DFQATT and CDR2 SNEGSKA (reference sequence). The CDR3, as DNA: TGCAGTGCTACGGAAGGGGGGAGGAGTGAAAAACTGTTTTTT. This sequence encodes CSATEGGRSEKLFF.

In its sample, this clonotype was seen a few times. Here the CDR3 reads CATSRDPSVIETQYF. CDR3 nucleotides: TGTGCCACCAGCAGAGATCCCAGTGTAATCGAGACCCAGTACTTC. This chain joins TRBV15 and TRBJ2-5, with D uncertain. V lost 0 bases and J 5 bases, leaving 13 bases between the germline ends. There are 15 residues in the CDR3. Germline V CDR1 and CDR2: LNHNV, YYDKDF (reference sequence).

This clonotype was picked up a small number of times. The CDR3 DNA reads as TGCAGTGCTAGAGGTCTTAGCGGGGGCACCTACAATGAGCAGTTCTTC. It translates to CSARGLSGGTYNEQFF. The chain employs TRBV20-1 and TRBJ2-1; 9 positions agree with TRBD2. J gave up 2 bases and V 1 base, and 6 bases lay outside the gene matches. The CDR3 extends over 16 amino acids. The germline CDR1 and CDR2 sequences are DFQATT and SNEGSKA (reference sequence).

Here the CDR3 reads CASSRTRGKAQETQYF. The CDR3 DNA sequence: TGTGCCAGCAGCCGCACTAGAGGGAAAGCGCAAGAGACCCAGTACTTC. The rearrangement links TRBV6-1 to TRBJ2-5; a possible D gene is TRBD2 (5 bases). Trimming cost V 6 bases and J 2 bases, with 19 bases left between them. The germline V gene encodes CDR1 MNHNS and CDR2 SASEGT. This CDR3 spans 16 amino acids.

This clonotype was found many times. The gene calls are TRBV6-5 and TRBJ2-7; D remains unclear. V was trimmed by 7 bases and J by 6 bases, leaving 10 bases between them. The germline V gene has CDR1 MNHEY and CDR2 SVGAGI. There are 11 residues in the CDR3. This CDR3 is CASTSRTEQYF. CDR3 bases: TGTGCCAGCACCTCGAGGACCGAGCAGTACTTC.

This clonotype was recorded at least ten times. The V gene is TRBV29-1, the J gene TRBJ2-7; TRBD1 agrees at 9 bases. The CDR3 spans 12 residues. Germline-derived CDR1 and CDR2 are SQVTM and ANQGSEA. V lost 7 bases to trimming and J lost 6 bases; unmatched junction nucleotides: 7. The CDR3 reads CSGGTGSVEQYF. The DNA of the CDR3 is TGCAGCGGTGGGACAGGGAGTGTCGAGCAGTACTTC.

This rearrangement joins TRBV20-1 to TRBJ2-5; D might be TRBD1 (6 bases). V dropped 0 bases and J dropped 0 bases, with 14 bases sitting between them. The CDR3 is made up of 16 amino acids. From germline, CDR1 is DFQATT and CDR2 SNEGSKA (reference sequence). CDR3 sequence: CSAREGDRWYQETQYF. As DNA, the CDR3 is TGCAGTGCTAGAGAGGGAGACAGGTGGTACCAAGAGACCCAGTACTTC.

The V call is TRBV9, the J call TRBJ2-3, with D possibly TRBD2 on 6 matching bases. Germline V CDR1 and CDR2: SGDLS, YYNGEE. This CDR3 has 16 residues. Deletions cut 8 bases from V and 5 bases from J, with 24 bases between. The DNA of the CDR3 is TGTGCCAGTAATTCCGGAGGGCCCCTCACGGGAGATACGCAGTATTTT. Translation: CASNSGGPLTGDTQYF.

The chain links TRBV20-1 to TRBJ1-1; D is ambiguous. The CDR3 spans 13 residues. Trimming cost V 4 bases and J 5 bases, with 14 bases left between them. From germline, CDR1 is DFQATT and CDR2 SNEGSKA (reference sequence). CDR3 sequence reads: CSAISDKRTEAFF. The CDR3, as DNA: TGCAGTGCTATAAGTGACAAGAGGACTGAAGCTTTCTTT.

The chain employs TRBV15 and TRBJ2-1; D might be TRBD1 or TRBD2, each matching 5 bases. The CDR3 runs to 14 residues. Germline V lookup: CDR1 LNHNV, CDR2 YYDKDF (reference sequence). V was trimmed by 5 bases and J by 5 bases, leaving 13 bases between them. The CDR3 loop reads CATSSWGRNNEQFF. The CDR3 DNA is TGTGCCACCAGCTCGTGGGGGAGAAACAATGAGCAGTTCTTC.

The rearrangement uses TRBV2 and TRBJ2-7, with D uncertain. The CDR3 totals 14 residues. V lost 4 bases to trimming and J lost 0 bases, with 10 bases between them. In germline, CDR1 is SNHLY, CDR2 FYNNEI. The CDR3 is CASSGLRSSYEQYF. Written as DNA, the CDR3 is TGTGCCAGCAGTGGTTTAAGATCCTCCTACGAGCAGTACTTC.

This clonotype was seen at least ten times. This chain connects TRBV12-3 or TRBV12-4 to TRBJ2-3; maybe TRBD2 (5 bases). Deletions cut 3 bases from V and 11 bases from J, with 12 bases between. The CDR3 is made up of 12 amino acids. The CDR3 spells CASSFNSRGQYF. For the CDR3, the DNA is TGTGCCAGCAGTTTTAACTCCCGGGGGCAGTATTTT.